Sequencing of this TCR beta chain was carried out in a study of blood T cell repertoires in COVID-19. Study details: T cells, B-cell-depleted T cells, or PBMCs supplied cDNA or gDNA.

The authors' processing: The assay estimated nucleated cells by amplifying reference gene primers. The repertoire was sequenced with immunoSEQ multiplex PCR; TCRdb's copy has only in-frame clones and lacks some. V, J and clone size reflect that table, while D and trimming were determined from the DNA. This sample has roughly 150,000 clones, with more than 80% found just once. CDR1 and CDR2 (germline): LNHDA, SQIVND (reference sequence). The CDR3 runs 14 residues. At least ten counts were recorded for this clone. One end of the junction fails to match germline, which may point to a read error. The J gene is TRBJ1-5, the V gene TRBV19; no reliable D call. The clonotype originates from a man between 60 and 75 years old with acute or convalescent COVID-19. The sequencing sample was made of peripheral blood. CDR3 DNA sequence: TGTGCCAGTAGTTTCTCGGTCGGGGATCAACCCCAGCATTTT. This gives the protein CASSFSVGDQPQHF.